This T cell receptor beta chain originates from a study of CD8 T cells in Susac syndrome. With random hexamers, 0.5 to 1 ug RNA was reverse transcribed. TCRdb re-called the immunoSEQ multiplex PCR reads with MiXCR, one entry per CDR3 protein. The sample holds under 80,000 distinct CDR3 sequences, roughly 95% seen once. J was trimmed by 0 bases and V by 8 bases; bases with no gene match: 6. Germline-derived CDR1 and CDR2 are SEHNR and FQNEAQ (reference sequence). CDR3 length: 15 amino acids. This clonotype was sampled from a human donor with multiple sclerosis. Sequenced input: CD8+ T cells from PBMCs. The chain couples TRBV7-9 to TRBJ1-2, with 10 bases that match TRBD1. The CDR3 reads CASLPGQGSNYGYTF. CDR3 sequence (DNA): TGTGCCAGCTTGCCGGGACAGGGGTCTAACTATGGCTACACCTTC.